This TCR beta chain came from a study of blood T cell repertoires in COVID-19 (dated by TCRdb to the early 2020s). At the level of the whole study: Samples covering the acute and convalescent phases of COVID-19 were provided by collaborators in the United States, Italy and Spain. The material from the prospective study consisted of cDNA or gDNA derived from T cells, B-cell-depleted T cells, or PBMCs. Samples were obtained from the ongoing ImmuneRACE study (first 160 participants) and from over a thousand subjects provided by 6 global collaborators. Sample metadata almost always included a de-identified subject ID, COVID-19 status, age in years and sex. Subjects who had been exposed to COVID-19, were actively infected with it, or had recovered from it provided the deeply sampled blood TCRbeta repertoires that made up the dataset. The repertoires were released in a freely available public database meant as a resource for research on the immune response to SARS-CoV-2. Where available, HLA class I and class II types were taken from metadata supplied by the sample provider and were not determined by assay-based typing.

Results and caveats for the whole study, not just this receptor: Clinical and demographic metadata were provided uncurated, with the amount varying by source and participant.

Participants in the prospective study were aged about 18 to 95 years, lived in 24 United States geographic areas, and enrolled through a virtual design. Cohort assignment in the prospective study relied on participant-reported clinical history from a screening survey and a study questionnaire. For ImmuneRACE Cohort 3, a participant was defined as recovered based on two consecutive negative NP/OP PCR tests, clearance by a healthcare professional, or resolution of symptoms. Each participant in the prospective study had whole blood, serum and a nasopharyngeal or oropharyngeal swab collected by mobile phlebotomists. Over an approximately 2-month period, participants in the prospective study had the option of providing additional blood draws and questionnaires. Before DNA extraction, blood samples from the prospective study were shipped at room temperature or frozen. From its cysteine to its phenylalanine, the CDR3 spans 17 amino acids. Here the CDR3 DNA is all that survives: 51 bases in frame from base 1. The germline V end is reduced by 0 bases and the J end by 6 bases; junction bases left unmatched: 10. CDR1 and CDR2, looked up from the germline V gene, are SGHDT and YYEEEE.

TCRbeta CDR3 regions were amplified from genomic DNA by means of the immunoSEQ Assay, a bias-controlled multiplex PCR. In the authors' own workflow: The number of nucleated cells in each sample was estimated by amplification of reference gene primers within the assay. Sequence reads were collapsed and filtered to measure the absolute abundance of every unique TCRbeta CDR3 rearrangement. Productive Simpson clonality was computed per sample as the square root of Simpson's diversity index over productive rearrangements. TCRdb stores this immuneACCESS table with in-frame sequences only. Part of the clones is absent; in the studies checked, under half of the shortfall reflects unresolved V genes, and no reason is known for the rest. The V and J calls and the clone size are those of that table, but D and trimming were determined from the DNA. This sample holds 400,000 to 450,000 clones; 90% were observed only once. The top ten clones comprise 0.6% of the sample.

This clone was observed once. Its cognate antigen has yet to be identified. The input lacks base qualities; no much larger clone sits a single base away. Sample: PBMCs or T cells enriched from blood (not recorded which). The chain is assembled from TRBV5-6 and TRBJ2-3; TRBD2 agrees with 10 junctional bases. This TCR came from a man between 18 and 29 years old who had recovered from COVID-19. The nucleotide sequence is TGTGCCAGCAGCTTGGTGGGAGGGACTAGCGTAACGGATACGCAGTATTTT. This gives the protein CASSLVGGTSVTDTQYF.